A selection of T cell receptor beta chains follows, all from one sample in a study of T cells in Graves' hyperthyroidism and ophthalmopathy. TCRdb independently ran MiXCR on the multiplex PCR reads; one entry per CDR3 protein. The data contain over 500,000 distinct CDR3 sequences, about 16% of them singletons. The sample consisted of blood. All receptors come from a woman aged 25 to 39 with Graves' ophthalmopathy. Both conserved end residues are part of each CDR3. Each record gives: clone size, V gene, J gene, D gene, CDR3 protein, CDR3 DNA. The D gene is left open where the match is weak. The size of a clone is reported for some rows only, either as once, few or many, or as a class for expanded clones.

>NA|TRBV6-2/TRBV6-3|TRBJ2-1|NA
CVSRVDNLYNEQFF
TGTGTCAGCAGGGTTGACAACCTTTACAATGAGCAGTTCTTC
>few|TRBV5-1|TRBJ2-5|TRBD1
CASSRTGAETQYF
TGCGCCAGCAGCCGGACAGGGGCAGAGACCCAGTACTTC
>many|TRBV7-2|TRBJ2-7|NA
CASSLEAGLYEQYF
TGTGCCAGCAGCTTAGAGGCGGGCCTCTACGAGCAGTACTTC
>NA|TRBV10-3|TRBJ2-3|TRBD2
CAISDEGLPTDTQYF
TGTGCCATCAGTGATGAGGGACTACCCACAGATACGCAGTATTTT
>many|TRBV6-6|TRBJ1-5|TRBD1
CASSSGTGGYQPQHF
TGTGCCAGCAGTTCCGGGACAGGGGGGTACCAGCCCCAGCATTTT
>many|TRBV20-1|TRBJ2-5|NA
CSGGQGGETQYF
TGCAGTGGTGGCCAGGGTGGAGAGACCCAGTACTTC
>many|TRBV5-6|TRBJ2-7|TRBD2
CASSLRGVYEQYF
TGTGCCAGCAGCTTGCGGGGGGTCTACGAGCAGTACTTC
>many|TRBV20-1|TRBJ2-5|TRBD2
CSARRRGEGPQETQYF
TGCAGTGCCCGCCGTCGGGGGGAGGGACCTCAAGAGACCCAGTACTTC
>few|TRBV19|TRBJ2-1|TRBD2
CASSIRAGVFNEQFF
TGTGCCAGTAGTATTCGAGCGGGAGTCTTCAATGAGCAGTTCTTC
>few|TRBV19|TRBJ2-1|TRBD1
CASRQGDKDNEQFF
TGTGCCAGTCGACAGGGCGACAAAGACAATGAGCAGTTCTTC
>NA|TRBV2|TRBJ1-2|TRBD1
CASSDRDRRRTNYGYTF
TGTGCCAGCAGTGACAGGGACAGGAGACGAACCAACTATGGCTACACCTTC
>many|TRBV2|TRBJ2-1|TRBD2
CASGTSGRNEQFF
TGTGCCAGCGGGACTAGCGGGAGAAATGAGCAGTTCTTC
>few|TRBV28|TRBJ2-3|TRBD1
CASRNQDRGQQDTQYF
TGTGCCAGCAGAAACCAAGACAGGGGGCAGCAAGATACGCAGTATTTT
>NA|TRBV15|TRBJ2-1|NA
CATSRDSDLSWNEQFF
TGTGCCACCAGCAGAGATTCTGACCTCTCGTGGAATGAGCAGTTCTTC
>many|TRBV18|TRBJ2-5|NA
CASSPTRQEAQYF
TGTGCCAGCTCACCAACCAGACAAGAAGCCCAGTACTTC
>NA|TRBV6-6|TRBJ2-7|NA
CASSYLGGAPYEQYF
TGTGCCAGCAGTTACCTAGGGGGAGCCCCCTACGAGCAGTACTTC
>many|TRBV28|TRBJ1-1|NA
CASSHLLANTEAFF
TGTGCCAGCAGCCACCTTCTAGCGAACACTGAAGCTTTCTTT
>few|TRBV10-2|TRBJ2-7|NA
CASRLGGSSYEQYF
TGCGCCAGCAGATTAGGCGGTAGCTCCTACGAGCAGTACTTC
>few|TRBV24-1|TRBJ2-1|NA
CATSDLFGPDYNEQFF
TGTGCCACCAGTGATTTGTTCGGGCCAGACTACAATGAGCAGTTCTTC
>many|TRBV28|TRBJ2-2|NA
CASRSLTGELFF
TGTGCCAGCAGATCACTCACCGGGGAGCTGTTTTTT